One sample yielded the 16 T cell receptor beta chains listed below, sequenced in a study of blood T cell repertoires in COVID-19. Method: immunoSEQ multiplex PCR; TCRdb's copy keeps in-frame clones and lacks some. The sample lists 350,000 to 450,000 clones; around 87% were seen once. Sequencing was done on a sample of peripheral blood. All receptors come from an older woman with COVID-19, enrolled during active disease.

The V and J genes are TRBV19 and TRBJ2-7, with TRBD1 matching over 9 bases. The CDR3 has 14 residues. V dropped 6 bases and J dropped 5; count of bases not matched to a gene: 8. The germline gives CDR1 LNHDA, CDR2 SQIVND (reference sequence). This chain's CDR3 is CASRKGQGVNEQYF. As DNA, the CDR3 is TGTGCCAGTAGAAAGGGACAGGGAGTTAACGAGCAGTACTTC.

This chain joins TRBV7-8 and TRBJ1-2; D remains ambiguous. CDR1 SGHVS and CDR2 FQNEAQ come from the germline V gene. The CDR3 covers 16 residues. Trimming left V 2 bases short and J 8 bases short, with 21 bases between. The CDR3 bases are TGTGCCAGCAGCTTAATAAGGTCGTACAGTCCTCGGGGCTACACCTTC. Protein: CASSLIRSYSPRGYTF.

The chain joins TRBV19 to TRBJ1-5; D is unresolved. Germline V lookup: CDR1 LNHDA, CDR2 SQIVND (reference sequence). With 4 bases removed from V and 2 bases from J, the gap between germline ends came to 9 bases. CDR3 length: 14 residues. CDR3 in DNA: TGTGCCAGTAGTACCGGTAGAGGCAATCAGCCCCAGCATTTT. Its translation is CASSTGRGNQPQHF.

The chain combines TRBV2 with TRBJ2-3, with D hard to call. The CDR3 has 13 residues. Germline V gene data show CDR1 as SNHLY and CDR2 as FYNNEI. Trimming stripped 8 bases from V and 3 bases from J, with 12 bases between. The CDR3 nucleotides are TGTGCCAGCGTAGCCTCACGAACAGATACGCAGTATTTT. This sequence encodes CASVASRTDTQYF.

This clone was recorded once. The V and J genes are TRBV7-3 and TRBJ2-2, with 9 nucleotides matching TRBD1. CDR3 length: 16 amino acids. With V trimmed by 1 base and J by 1 base, 1 base remained unmatched. From germline, CDR1 is SGHTA and CDR2 FQGTGA. The CDR3: CASSLMGQGNTGELFF. The DNA of the CDR3 is TGTGCCAGCAGCTTAATGGGACAGGGGAACACCGGGGAGCTGTTTTTT. Full variable domain (missing parts from reference TRBV7-3 and TRBJ2-2): GAGVSQTPSNKVTEKGKYVELRCDPISGHTALYWYRQSLGQGPEFLIYFQGTGAADDSGLPNDRFFAVRPEGSVSTLKIQRTERGDSAVYLCASSLMGQGNTGELFFGEGSRLTVL.

In its sample, this clone was seen a few times. This CDR3 reads CAIKGQINYGYTF. CDR3 nucleotides: TGTGCCATCAAGGGACAGATTAACTATGGCTACACCTTC. The chain couples TRBV10-3 to TRBJ1-2, with TRBD1 identical over 7 bases. The germline V gene encodes CDR1 ENHRY and CDR2 SYGVKD. The junction had 3 bases not matched to a gene; V was cut back by 7 bases and J by 1 base. This CDR3 is built from 13 residues.

The chain joins TRBV19 to TRBJ1-3, with 7 bases fitting TRBD1. Germline lookup yields CDR1 LNHDA and CDR2 SQIVND (reference sequence). With V trimmed by 8 bases and J by 0 bases, 7 bases remained unmatched. The CDR3 length is 15 residues. The CDR3 protein is CASADRPRSGNTIYF. The DNA of the CDR3 is TGTGCCAGTGCGGACAGGCCCCGCTCTGGAAACACCATATATTTT. Full variable domain (rest looked up from reference TRBV19 and TRBJ1-3): DGGITQSPKYLFRKEGQNVTLSCEQNLNHDAMYWYRQDPGQGLRLIYYSQIVNDFQKGDIAEGYSVSREKKESFPLTVTSAQKNPTAFYLCASADRPRSGNTIYFGEGSWLTVV.

The J gene is TRBJ1-2, the V gene TRBV19; TRBD1 matches at 9 bases. CDR1 LNHDA and CDR2 SQIVND come from the germline V gene (reference sequence). The junction had 9 bases not matched to a gene; V was cut back by 6 bases and J by 7 bases. The CDR3 contains 14 residues. CDR3 nucleotides: TGTGCCAGTAGCCTTATCGGGACAGGGACTGGCTACACCTTC. It translates to CASSLIGTGTGYTF.

The rearrangement uses TRBV24-1 and TRBJ2-5, with D unresolved. The CDR3 is 13 residues long. The V gene's germline CDR1 is KGHDR and CDR2 SFDVKD. The ends were cut back, 6 bases at V and 5 bases at J, with 12 bases in the middle. The CDR3: CATSREARETQYF. CDR3 nucleotides: TGTGCCACCAGTAGAGAAGCGCGTGAGACCCAGTACTTC.

This clone has only one observation. The chain uses TRBV10-3 and TRBJ1-2; 10 bases line up with TRBD1. This CDR3 region has 14 residues. Germline trimming cut 7 bases from V and 3 bases from J; bases unmatched to any gene: 5. From germline, CDR1 is ENHRY and CDR2 SYGVKD. CDR3 residues: CAIKGQGPYYGYTF. CDR3 coding DNA: TGTGCCATCAAGGGACAGGGGCCCTACTATGGCTACACCTTC.

This chain uses TRBV6-5 with TRBJ2-3; no firm D call. Trimming took off 7 bases at V and 6 bases at J, with 14 bases between the two ends. CDR1 and CDR2 (germline): MNHEY, SVGAGI. The CDR3 runs 13 residues. CDR3 sequence: CASKTLVPDTQYF. In DNA form, the CDR3 reads TGTGCCAGCAAGACTCTAGTTCCGGATACGCAGTATTTT.

J is TRBJ1-1 and V is TRBV10-3, with TRBD1 as a possible D gene (5 bases). Trimming stripped 3 bases from V and 5 bases from J, with 10 bases between. The CDR3 consists of 13 residues. Germline lookup yields CDR1 ENHRY and CDR2 SYGVKD. CDR3 nucleotide sequence: TGTGCCATCAGTGATTTTGGGGGGACTGAAGCTTTCTTT. This codes for CAISDFGGTEAFF.

This clone was detected once. V usage is TRBV11-3 and J usage is TRBJ2-2, with 10 bases matching TRBD1. The CDR3 runs to 17 residues. Germline V gene lookup returns CDR1 SGHNT and CDR2 YENEEA. Trimming cost V 5 bases and J 0 bases; bases outside gene matches: 6. The CDR3 here is CASSPGTGAANTGELFF. Written as DNA, the CDR3 is TGTGCCAGCAGCCCCGGGACAGGGGCCGCGAACACCGGGGAGCTGTTTTTT.

The CDR3 region is CASSYRGNYYEQYF. DNA for the CDR3: TGTGCCAGCAGTTACCGCGGAAACTACTACGAGCAGTACTTC. V and J are TRBV6-5 and TRBJ2-7; no reliable D call. The CDR3 has 14 amino acids. Germline loops: CDR1 MNHEY, CDR2 SVGAGI. V dropped 2 bases and J dropped 3 bases, with 11 bases sitting between them.

The V and J genes are TRBV9 and TRBJ1-2; 7 bases fit TRBD1. Germline V gene data show CDR1 as SGDLS and CDR2 as YYNGEE. This CDR3 is 15 amino acids long. The trim removed 3 bases at V and 4 bases at J, leaving 9 bases unmatched. As DNA, the CDR3 is TGTGCCAGCAGCGCAGGGACAGCGGGCGGCTATGGCTACACCTTC. Amino acid sequence: CASSAGTAGGYGYTF.

The count of this clone is one. The genes are TRBV3-1 (or the pseudogene TRBV3-2) and TRBJ2-2, with D maybe TRBD1 (6 bases). The V gene lost 1 base and the J gene lost 0 bases, with 9 bases spanning the gap. CDR3 length equals 16 residues. CDR1 LGHDT and CDR2 YNNKEL come from the germline V gene (reference sequence). The CDR3 nucleotides are TGTGCCAGCAGCCAAGCGGGACAACCGAACACCGGGGAGCTGTTTTTT. This codes for CASSQAGQPNTGELFF.